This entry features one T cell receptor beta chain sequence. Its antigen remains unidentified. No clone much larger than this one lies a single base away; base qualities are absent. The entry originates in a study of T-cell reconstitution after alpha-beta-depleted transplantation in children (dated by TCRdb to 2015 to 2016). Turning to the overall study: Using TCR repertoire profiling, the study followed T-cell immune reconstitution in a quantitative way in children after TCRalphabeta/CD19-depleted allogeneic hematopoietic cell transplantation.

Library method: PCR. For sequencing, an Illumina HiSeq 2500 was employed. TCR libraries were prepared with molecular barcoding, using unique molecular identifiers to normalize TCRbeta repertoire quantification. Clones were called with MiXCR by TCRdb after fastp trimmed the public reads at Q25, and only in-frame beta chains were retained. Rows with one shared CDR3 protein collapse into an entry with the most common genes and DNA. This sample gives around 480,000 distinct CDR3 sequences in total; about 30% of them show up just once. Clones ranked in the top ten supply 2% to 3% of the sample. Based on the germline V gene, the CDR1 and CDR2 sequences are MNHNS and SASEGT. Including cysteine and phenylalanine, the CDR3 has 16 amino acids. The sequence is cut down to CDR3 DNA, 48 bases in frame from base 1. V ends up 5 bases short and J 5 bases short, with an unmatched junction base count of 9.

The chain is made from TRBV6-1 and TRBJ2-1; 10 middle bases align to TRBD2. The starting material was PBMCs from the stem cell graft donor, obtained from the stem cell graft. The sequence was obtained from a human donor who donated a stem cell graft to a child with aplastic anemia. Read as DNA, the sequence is TGTGCCAGCAGTCCCCGAAGCGGGAGGGTTGACAATGAGCAGTTCTTC. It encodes CASSPRSGRVDNEQFF.